The clone carrying this T cell receptor (beta chain) was counted many times. No antigen is known for it. This specimen belongs to a study of CD8 T cells in ankylosing spondylitis. Germline lookup yields CDR1 DFQATT and CDR2 SNEGSKA (reference sequence). V gave up 2 bases and J gave up 0 bases, with 17 bases separating them. There are 18 residues in the CDR3. TCRdb itself ran the 5' RACE reads through MiXCR, one entry per CDR3 protein. The repertoire holds 450,000 to 550,000 distinct CDR3 sequences, with under 5.5% as singletons. Overall study results and limits: Significant enrichment of disease-linked clones was reported in matched ankylosing spondylitis synovial fluid. It appeared that ankylosing spondylitis blood was characterized by a TCR beta motif of several highly homologous variants. Disease-linked clones had a CD8+ phenotype and relatively low frequency in peripheral blood.

Sequencing was performed on blood, either unsorted or a sorted T cell fraction (not recorded which). The TCR originated in a male donor with ankylosing spondylitis. This rearrangement joins TRBV20-1 to TRBJ2-6; tentative D call: TRBD1 (6 bases). The CDR3 loop is CSARFPTGLYSGANVLTF. The DNA of the CDR3 is TGCAGTGCTAGATTCCCGACAGGCCTGTACTCTGGGGCCAACGTCCTGACTTTC.